This T cell receptor beta chain stems from a study of shared clonotypes between healthy human individuals. General study results and limits: Naive CD4 clonotype sharing across several donors was around 5.5%. Naive subsets generally exceeded memory subsets in estimated richness.

In the authors' methods: As immunoSEQ supplied junction-only sequences (without quality scores), filtering differed. Produced via immunoSEQ multiplex PCR; TCRdb's table is partial and in-frame only. D and trimming come from the DNA, and the V and J calls and clone size come from that table. The sample holds roughly 1,800,000 clones, just under 95% seen once. The CDR3 sequence is 15 residues long. Unmatched junction bases numbered 4, after V lost 5 bases and J lost 1 base. The germline V gene has CDR1 MNHEY and CDR2 SVGAGI. In the case of this clone: Its target is unknown. Other nucleotide sequences from this sample produce the same CDR3.

Selected positively for CCR7 and CD45RO-negative, naive CD8 cells excluded terminally differentiated effector memory CD45RA+ cells. Sequencing was carried out using naive CD8+ T cells sorted from blood. This sequence was found in a young man in good health. The genes are TRBV6-5 and TRBJ2-1, with 8 nucleotides matching TRBD2. The CDR3 nucleotides are TGTGCCAGCAGTCAAACTAGCGGATCCTACAATGAGCAGTTCTTC. Amino acids: CASSQTSGSYNEQFF.